This T cell receptor beta chain was profiled in a study of blood T cell repertoires in COVID-19. The repertoire was sequenced with immunoSEQ multiplex PCR; TCRdb's copy has only in-frame clones and lacks some. Found here are approximately 200,000 clones, roughly 88% of them singletons; the top ten hold about 9.6%. CDR1 is SGHVS and CDR2 is FNYEAQ in the germline V gene. There are 13 residues in the CDR3. V was cut by 0 bases and J by 8 bases, with 10 bases left in between. This TCR was sampled from a woman in her twenties or thirties who had recovered from COVID-19. Input material: PBMCs or T cells enriched from blood (not recorded which). This chain connects TRBV7-6 to TRBJ1-2, with D maybe TRBD1 (6 bases). The CDR3 here is CASSLAPGEGYTF. The CDR3 DNA is TGTGCCAGCAGCTTAGCTCCAGGGGAGGGCTACACCTTC.